This T cell receptor (beta chain) is drawn from a study of blood T cell repertoires in COVID-19. Study at large: Spain, Italy and the United States supplied samples that represented acute and convalescent COVID-19. Sources were T cells, B-cell-depleted T cells, or PBMCs; the material itself was cDNA or gDNA.

Per the study methods: Researchers report that nucleated cell counts were estimated from reference gene primer amplification. Assay: immunoSEQ multiplex PCR; the TCRdb copy retains only in-frame clones and omits some. Clone size and V and J calls were adopted from that table, with D and trimming inferred from the DNA. The table shows approximately 90,000 clones, with around nine tenths occurring only once. CDR3 length equals 13 residues. Trimming left V 3 bases short and J 2 bases short, with 7 bases between. Germline V CDR1 and CDR2: MNHEY, SMNVEV (reference sequence). This sequence originates from an elderly man with active or convalescent COVID-19. Sequences were obtained from peripheral blood. V gene TRBV27 combines with J gene TRBJ1-2; D is unresolved. CDR3 loop: CASSLGRNYGYTF. The DNA for the CDR3 is TGTGCCAGCAGTTTGGGCCGCAACTATGGCTACACCTTC.